The rows below give T cell receptor beta chains drawn from one sample of a study of CD8 T cell repertoires and HIV-1 epitope variants. Antigens of these TCRs are unknown. The protocol was immunoSEQ multiplex PCR, while the TCRdb copy is restricted to in-frame clones and leaves out a portion. The sample has roughly 5,000 clones, about three fifths seen once. Specimen: cultured CD8+ T cells derived from PBMCs. The receptors were gathered from a male donor with HIV. CDR3s include the opening cysteine and the closing phenylalanine or tryptophan. Each record gives: CDR3 length, V gene, D gene, J gene, clone size, CDR3 protein, CDR3 DNA. A D gene is named only where the DNA matches it firmly. Rows may omit the clone size; those that give it use once, few, many or a size class.

>14|TRBV7-2|TRBD1|TRBJ1-1|-
CASSFGQGITEAFF
TGTGCCAGCAGCTTCGGACAGGGCATCACTGAAGCTTTCTTT
>14|TRBV2|TRBD1|TRBJ2-7|-
CASSLGQLSYEQYF
TGTGCCAGCAGTTTGGGACAGCTTTCCTACGAGCAGTACTTC
>15|TRBV11-2|-|TRBJ2-1|-
CASSLATGTYNEQFF
TGTGCCAGCAGCTTAGCCACAGGAACCTACAATGAGCAGTTCTTC
>14|TRBV9|-|TRBJ1-3|few
CASSDQAYGNTIYF
TGTGCCAGCAGTGATCAGGCCTACGGAAACACCATATATTTT
>17|TRBV25-1|TRBD1|TRBJ1-2|-
CASSPPGPQGDSYGYTF
TGTGCCAGCAGTCCGCCCGGACCCCAGGGGGATAGCTATGGCTACACCTTC
>16|TRBV27|-|TRBJ2-7|-
CASSPQRLDFSYEQYF
TGTGCCAGCAGTCCTCAGAGACTAGACTTTTCCTACGAGCAGTACTTC
>10|TRBV2|-|TRBJ2-1|few
CASSIYEQFF
TGTGCCAGCAGTATTTATGAGCAGTTCTTC
>14|TRBV19|-|TRBJ1-1|-
CASTIAGSNTEAFF
TGTGCCAGTACCATCGCAGGCTCGAACACTGAAGCTTTCTTT
>14|TRBV5-6|TRBD1|TRBJ1-1|once
CASSEGAANTEAFF
TGTGCCAGCAGCGAGGGGGCCGCTAACACTGAAGCTTTCTTT
>13|TRBV4-3|TRBD1|TRBJ2-7|few
CASSPRTGFEQYF
TGCGCCAGCAGCCCGCGGACAGGGTTCGAGCAGTACTTC
>16|TRBV7-9|-|TRBJ1-3|-
CASSPQTRSSGNTIYF
TGTGCCAGCAGCCCCCAGACGCGCAGCTCTGGAAACACCATATATTTT
>12|TRBV11-2|-|TRBJ2-3|-
CASSSQEITQYF
TGTGCCAGCAGCTCGCAGGAAATTACGCAGTATTTT
>14|TRBV5-4|-|TRBJ1-4|-
CASSLGRINEKLFF
TGTGCCAGCAGCTTGGGACGGATTAATGAAAAACTGTTTTTT
>14|TRBV4-1|-|TRBJ2-7|few
CASSQGPGIYEQYF
TGCGCCAGCAGCCAAGGCCCAGGTATCTACGAGCAGTACTTC
>15|TRBV14|-|TRBJ1-1|-
CASSQDTGARTEAFF
TGTGCCAGCAGCCAAGATACGGGGGCGCGCACTGAAGCTTTCTTT
>15|TRBV21-1|-|TRBJ2-3|few
CASSSSGSGTDTQYF
TGTGCCAGCAGTTCTAGCGGATCGGGCACAGATACGCAGTATTTT
>14|TRBV7-2|TRBD1|TRBJ1-2|-
CASHTRDRTYGYTF
TGTGCCAGCCATACCCGGGACAGAACTTATGGCTACACCTTC
>15|TRBV19|-|TRBJ2-7|-
CASSIDRDGGLEQYF
TGTGCCAGTAGTATAGACCGGGACGGAGGTCTGGAGCAGTACTTC
>15|TRBV11-2|-|TRBJ2-7|few
CASSSRGGSFYEQYF
TGTGCCAGCAGCTCCCGAGGGGGGTCATTTTACGAGCAGTACTTC
>15|TRBV28|-|TRBJ2-3|-
CASSLMSGSTDTQYF
TGTGCCAGCAGTTTAATGTCAGGGAGCACAGATACGCAGTATTTT
>12|TRBV21-1|-|TRBJ1-2|-
CASSKPLGLYTF
TGTGCCAGCAGCAAACCCCTGGGCTTATACACCTTC
>12|TRBV7-3|-|TRBJ2-7|-
CASSLRAGEQYF
TGTGCCAGCAGCTTACGAGCGGGCGAGCAGTACTTC
>14|TRBV27|TRBD1|TRBJ2-1|-
CASKRTGSYNEQFF
TGTGCCAGCAAGAGGACAGGTTCCTACAATGAGCAGTTCTTC
>18|TRBV28|TRBD2|TRBJ2-3|-
CASSSGTSGRIGTDTQYF
TGTGCCAGCAGTTCAGGGACTAGCGGGAGAATAGGCACAGATACGCAGTATTTT
>16|TRBV6-1|TRBD2|TRBJ2-1|-
CASSEWLAGGYNEQFF
TGTGCCAGCAGTGAGTGGCTAGCGGGAGGTTACAATGAGCAGTTCTTC
>14|TRBV10-3|TRBD1|TRBJ1-1|few
CAISETGGDTEAFF
TGTGCCATCAGTGAGACAGGGGGGGACACTGAAGCTTTCTTT
>17|TRBV7-8|TRBD1|TRBJ1-5|-
CASIKDGQGGDNQPQHF
TGTGCCAGCATCAAGGACGGACAGGGGGGAGACAATCAGCCCCAGCATTTT
>15|TRBV27|TRBD2|TRBJ2-1|-
CASSLASGGAVEQFF
TGTGCCAGCAGTTTAGCCAGCGGGGGGGCCGTTGAGCAGTTCTTC
>14|TRBV7-6|TRBD1|TRBJ2-7|few
CASSLGQYLREQYF
TGTGCCAGCAGCTTGGGACAGTACCTTCGTGAGCAGTACTTC
>13|TRBV6-5|TRBD2|TRBJ2-1|few
CASSYAGVDEQFF
TGTGCCAGCAGTTACGCGGGGGTCGATGAGCAGTTCTTC
>15|TRBV29-1|TRBD1|TRBJ2-7|-
CSVTTGITPSYEQYF
TGCAGCGTAACGACAGGGATAACCCCCTCCTACGAGCAGTACTTC
>15|TRBV6-5|-|TRBJ1-1|-
CASSSYRTLGTEAFF
TGTGCCAGCAGTTCCTACAGGACCCTGGGGACTGAAGCTTTCTTT
>17|TRBV19|TRBD1|TRBJ1-4|-
CASTLGQGARLGEKLFF
TGTGCCAGTACCCTCGGACAGGGGGCGCGTCTAGGTGAAAAACTGTTTTTT
>16|TRBV9|TRBD2|TRBJ2-1|-
CASSIEGGLAGDEQFF
TGTGCCAGCAGTATTGAAGGGGGACTAGCGGGAGATGAGCAGTTCTTC
>13|TRBV19|-|TRBJ2-7|few
CASSHGTLYEQYF
TGTGCCAGTAGTCACGGGACCCTCTACGAGCAGTACTTC
>17|TRBV27|TRBD2|TRBJ2-1|few
CASSPTTSGYSYNEQFF
TGTGCCAGCAGTCCTACGACTAGCGGCTACTCCTACAATGAGCAGTTCTTC
>15|TRBV4-2|-|TRBJ1-4|-
CASSQDPTPGEKLFF
TGTGCCAGCAGCCAAGATCCGACACCAGGGGAAAAACTGTTTTTT
>17|TRBV7-9|TRBD1|TRBJ1-5|-
CASSTTGGTGEHQPQHF
TGTGCCAGCAGCACCACGGGCGGGACAGGGGAACATCAGCCCCAGCATTTT
>13|TRBV4-3|-|TRBJ2-7|-
CASSQDLSYEQYF
TGCGCCAGCAGCCAAGACCTCTCCTACGAGCAGTACTTC
>13|TRBV9|-|TRBJ2-7|few
CASSEDSSYEQYF
TGTGCCAGCAGCGAAGACAGCTCCTACGAGCAGTACTTC
>15|TRBV5-8|TRBD1|TRBJ2-3|once
CASSLEGGRTDTQYF
TGTGCCAGCAGCTTGGAAGGGGGCCGCACAGATACGCAGTATTTT
>14|TRBV6-5|-|TRBJ2-7|-
CASSEGTLPYEQYF
TGTGCCAGCAGTGAAGGGACTCTTCCCTACGAGCAGTACTTC
>15|TRBV7-6|-|TRBJ1-1|-
CASSLLGGMNTEAFF
TGTGCCAGCAGCTTACTAGGGGGAATGAACACTGAAGCTTTCTTT
>16|TRBV28|-|TRBJ1-2|hyperexpanded
CASGLYPLDLNYGYTF
TGTGCCAGCGGCTTATATCCCTTGGACCTTAACTATGGCTACACCTTC
>13|TRBV5-6|-|TRBJ1-5|-
CASSEGNNQPQHF
TGTGCCAGCAGCGAGGGAAACAATCAGCCCCAGCATTTT
>13|TRBV29-1|TRBD1|TRBJ1-1|-
CSVLGQENTEAFF
TGCAGCGTTTTGGGACAGGAGAACACTGAAGCTTTCTTT
>14|TRBV7-9|-|TRBJ2-5|-
CASSLVEGQETQYF
TGTGCCAGCAGCTTAGTGGAGGGCCAAGAGACCCAGTACTTC
>17|TRBV9|-|TRBJ2-1|-
CASSVGGAAGPGDEQFF
TGTGCCAGCAGCGTAGGGGGAGCCGCGGGCCCTGGAGATGAGCAGTTCTTC
>16|TRBV7-8|TRBD1|TRBJ2-1|-
CASSLSQGISYNEQFF
TGTGCCAGCAGTTTATCACAGGGGATATCCTACAATGAGCAGTTCTTC
>14|TRBV28|-|TRBJ2-7|-
CASSPRTSRYEQYF
TGTGCCAGCAGTCCACGGACAAGCAGGTACGAGCAGTACTTC